This TCR beta chain was recorded in a study of blood T cell repertoires in COVID-19. The length of the CDR3 is 15 residues. With 4 bases removed from V and 4 bases from J, the gap between germline ends came to 16 bases. The germline V gene has CDR1 LGHDT and CDR2 YNNKEL (reference sequence). As processed by the authors: It was from reference gene primer amplification that nucleated cell counts were estimated. Produced via immunoSEQ multiplex PCR; TCRdb's table is partial and in-frame only. The V and J calls and clone size are taken from that table; D and trimming were inferred from the DNA. Altogether around 140,000 clones are present, 85% to 90% being singletons, with the ten largest covering around 11%. The age range of participants was 18 to 89 years, with residence in about two dozen US areas. Self-reported history from a screening survey and questionnaire set each donor's cohort.

Specimen: PBMCs or T cells enriched from blood (not recorded which). This clonotype was sampled from a man aged 55 to 69 who had recovered from COVID-19. This sequence joins TRBV3-1 (or the pseudogene TRBV3-2) and TRBJ1-2; no firm D call. The CDR3 sequence is CASSPSSGFGYGYTF. CDR3 sequence (DNA): TGTGCCAGCAGCCCGTCGTCGGGTTTTGGCTATGGCTACACCTTC.